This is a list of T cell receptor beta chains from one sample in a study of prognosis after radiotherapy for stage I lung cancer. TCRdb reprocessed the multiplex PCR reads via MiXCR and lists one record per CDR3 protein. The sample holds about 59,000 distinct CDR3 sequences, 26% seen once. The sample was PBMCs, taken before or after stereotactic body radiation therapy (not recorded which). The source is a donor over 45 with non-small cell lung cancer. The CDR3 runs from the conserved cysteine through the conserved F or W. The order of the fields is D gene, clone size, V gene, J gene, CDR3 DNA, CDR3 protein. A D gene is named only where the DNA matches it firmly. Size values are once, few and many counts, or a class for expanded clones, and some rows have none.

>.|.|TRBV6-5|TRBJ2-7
TGTGCCAGCAGTTACCTCCCACGGAAGTTCGAATCCTACGAGAAGTGCTTC
CASSYLPRKFESYEKCF
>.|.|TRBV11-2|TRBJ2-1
TGTGCCAGCAGCTTAGGTCGGCATCGCTCCAATGAGCAGTTCTTC
CASSLGRHRSNEQFF
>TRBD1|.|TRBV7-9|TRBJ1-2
TGTGCCAGCAAACCCCAGGGGGCCGACTATGGCTACACCTTC
CASKPQGADYGYTF
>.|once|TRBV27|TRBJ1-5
TGTGCCAGCAGTTTATCGGGTCACACCAATAAGCCCAAGCATTTT
CASSLSGHTNKPKHF
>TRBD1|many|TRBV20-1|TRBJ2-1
TGCAGTACTGCACCAATAACAGGGGGAAGTGAGCAGTTCTTC
CSTAPITGGSEQFF
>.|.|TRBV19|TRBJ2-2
TGTGCCAATAGTAGTCAGTCTGCCGGGGAGCTGTTTTTT
CANSSQSAGELFF
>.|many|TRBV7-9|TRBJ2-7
TGTGCCAGCAGCTTAGGGCAAAGCTCCTACGAGCAGTACTTC
CASSLGQSSYEQYF
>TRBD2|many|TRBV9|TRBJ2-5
TGTGCCAGCAGCGTAGGTACTAGCGGGGGCCCGGAGACCCAGTACTTC
CASSVGTSGGPETQYF
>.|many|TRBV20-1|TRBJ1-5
TGCAGTGCTAGGACAGCTAGCAATCAGCCCCAGCATTTT
CSARTASNQPQHF
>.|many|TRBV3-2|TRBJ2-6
TGTGCCAGCAGCCCCACAAGAGCCTCTGGGGCCAACGTCCTGACTTTC
CASSPTRASGANVLTF
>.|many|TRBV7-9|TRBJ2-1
TGTGCCAGCAGCTTTACCCTGGGCGAGCAGTTCTTC
CASSFTLGEQFF
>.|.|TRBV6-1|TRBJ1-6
TGTGCCAGTAACCGGGGGAATTCACGCCTCCACTTT
CASNRGNSRLHF
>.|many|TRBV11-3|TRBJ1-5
TGTGCCAGCAGCTTAGATCTGACATATCGACACAATCAGCCCCAGCATTTT
CASSLDLTYRHNQPQHF
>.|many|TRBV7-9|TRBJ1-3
TGTGCCAGCAGCTTGGGTCAGGGGACTTCTGGAAACACCATATATTTT
CASSLGQGTSGNTIYF
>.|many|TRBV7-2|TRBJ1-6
TGTGCCAGCAGCTTAGGGCGCGCGGGGCGCAGAAATTCACCCCTCCACTTT
CASSLGRAGRRNSPLHF
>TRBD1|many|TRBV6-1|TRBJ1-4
TGTGCCAGCAGGGGAGGGGACAGGGGACCGAAACTGTTTTTT
CASRGGDRGPKLFF
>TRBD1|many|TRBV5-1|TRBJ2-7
TGCGCCAGCAGGAGAGGGGGCAACTACGAGCAGTACTTC
CASRRGGNYEQYF
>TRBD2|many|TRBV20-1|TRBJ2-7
TGCAGTGCGATGGGACTAGGGAACGAGCAGTACTTC
CSAMGLGNEQYF
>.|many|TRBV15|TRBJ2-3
TGTGCCACCAGCAGAGGCGGCCTGACAGATACGCAGTATTTT
CATSRGGLTDTQYF
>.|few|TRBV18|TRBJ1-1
TGTGCCAGCTCACCATTCCTAGCGGGGAACGCTGAAGCTTTCTTT
CASSPFLAGNAEAFF
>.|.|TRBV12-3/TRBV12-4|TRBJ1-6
TGTGCCAGAGCTCTCGGGCAGGGAGCGGGTTCACCCCTCCACTTT
CARALGQGAGSPLHF
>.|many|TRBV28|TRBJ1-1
TGTGCCAGCAGGCTCGGGCCCTCTACTGGGGCTTTCTTT
CASRLGPSTGAFF
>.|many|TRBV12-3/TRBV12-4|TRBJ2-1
TGTGCCAGCGCCCGAAGCGTCTCCTACAATGAGCAGTTCTTC
CASARSVSYNEQFF
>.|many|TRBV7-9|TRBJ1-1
TGTGCCAGCAGCATTCAGCTCTTGAACACTGAAGCTTTCTTT
CASSIQLLNTEAFF
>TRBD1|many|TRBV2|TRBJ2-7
TGTGCCAGCAGCCTTGGACAGGGAAGTCACGAGCAGTACTTC
CASSLGQGSHEQYF
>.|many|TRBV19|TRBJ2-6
TGTGCGTCAAAGGAGGGAGCATCTGGGGCCAACGTCCTGACTTTC
CASKEGASGANVLTF
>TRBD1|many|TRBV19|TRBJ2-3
TGTGCCAGTAGTGAGAGGACAGGGGGTTCGAGCACAGATACGCAGTATTTT
CASSERTGGSSTDTQYF
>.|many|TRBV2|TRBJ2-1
TGTGCCAGCAACGCGAGGGATGAGCAGTTCTTC
CASNARDEQFF
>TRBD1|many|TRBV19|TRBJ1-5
TGTGCCAGTAGCCCCCGGAGAGGGGGCGCGAGCCTGGGCAATCAGCCCCAGCATTTT
CASSPRRGGASLGNQPQHF
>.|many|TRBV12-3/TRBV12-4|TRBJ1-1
TGTGCCAGCAGTAATTACTACCCGACAGTTGAAGCTTTCTTT
CASSNYYPTVEAFF
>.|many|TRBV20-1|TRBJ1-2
TGCAGTGCTAGAGATCTCCGGGCAGTATCTAACTATGGCTACACCTTC
CSARDLRAVSNYGYTF
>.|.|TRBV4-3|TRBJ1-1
TGCGCCAGCAGCCCCGGCCACGGGGCCTTGAACACTGAAGCTTTCTTT
CASSPGHGALNTEAFF
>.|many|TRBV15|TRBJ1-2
TGTGCCACCAGCAGAGATGCCATTTTGGGCTACACCTTC
CATSRDAILGYTF
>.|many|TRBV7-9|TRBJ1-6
TGTGCCAGCAGCTTCTCCAGGAGGGGAGGTAATTCACCCCTCCACTTT
CASSFSRRGGNSPLHF
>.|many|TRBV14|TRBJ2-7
TGTGCCAGCAGCCCATCGACGTTCTACGAGCAGTACTTC
CASSPSTFYEQYF
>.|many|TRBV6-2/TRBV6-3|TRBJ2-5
TGTGCCAGCAGTTTTGGACTCTATCAAGAGACCCAGTACTTC
CASSFGLYQETQYF
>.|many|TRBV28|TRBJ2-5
TGTGCCAGCAGTTTGCGGGGAGAGACCCAGTACTTC
CASSLRGETQYF
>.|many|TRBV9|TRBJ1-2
TGTGCCAGCAGCGTAGGATGGGGGCGGAACTATGGCTACACCTTC
CASSVGWGRNYGYTF
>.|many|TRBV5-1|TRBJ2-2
TGCGCCAGCAGCTTGCTGACAGAGCCAGCGGAGCTGTTTTTT
CASSLLTEPAELFF
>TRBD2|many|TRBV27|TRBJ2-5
TGTGCCAGCAGTTTGGAAGCGGGGGCCGTGGAGACCCAGTACTTC
CASSLEAGAVETQYF
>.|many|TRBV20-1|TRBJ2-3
TGCAGTGCTAGAGATATTAGGATGACAGATACGCAGTATTTT
CSARDIRMTDTQYF
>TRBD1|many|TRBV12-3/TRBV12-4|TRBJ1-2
TGTGCCAGCAGTTTAAACCCAGGGGGCATAGAAGGTGGCTACACCTTC
CASSLNPGGIEGGYTF
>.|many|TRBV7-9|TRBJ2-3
TGTGCCAGCAGCCCCCGGGGCGGCGGCTTGAGTACGCAGTATTTT
CASSPRGGGLSTQYF
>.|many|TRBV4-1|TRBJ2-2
TGCGCCAGCAGCCACTTGAGCGGAACCGGGGAGCTGTTTTTT
CASSHLSGTGELFF
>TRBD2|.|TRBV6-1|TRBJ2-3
TGTGCCAGCAGTGAGTTAGCGGGACGCACAGATACGCAGTATTTT
CASSELAGRTDTQYF
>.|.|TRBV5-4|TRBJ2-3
TGTGCCAGCAAGGTGAGCCCCACAGATACGCAGTATTTT
CASKVSPTDTQYF
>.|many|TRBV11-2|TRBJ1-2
TGTGCCAGCAGCTTAGGGGTAGGCAATGGCTACACCTTC
CASSLGVGNGYTF
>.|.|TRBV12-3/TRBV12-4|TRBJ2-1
TGTGGCAGTTACCCGGGACGTGAGCAGTTCTTC
CGSYPGREQFF
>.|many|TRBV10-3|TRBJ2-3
TGTGCCATCAATAACGGAGATACGCAGTATTTT
CAINNGDTQYF
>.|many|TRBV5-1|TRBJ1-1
TGCGCCAGCAGCGGACAAGTTTGGGACACTGAAGCTTTCTTT
CASSGQVWDTEAFF
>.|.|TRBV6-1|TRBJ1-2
TGTGCCAGCAGTGAATATCCAGCATCTAACTATTGCTACACCTTC
CASSEYPASNYCYTF
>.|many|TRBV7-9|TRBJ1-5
TGTGCCAGCAGCACGTACAATCAGCCCCAGCATTTT
CASSTYNQPQHF
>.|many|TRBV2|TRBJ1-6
TGTGCCAGCAGTGACCAGGGGAGGTTTTCACCCCTCCACTTT
CASSDQGRFSPLHF